This T cell receptor (beta chain) is drawn from a study of beta chain features in type 1 diabetes. Study conclusions and caveats: A moderate, significant TCRB CDR3 shortening appeared in type 1 diabetes across four CD4+ subsets.

All of the isolated RNA was reverse transcribed, so expressed TCRB transcripts were sequenced. Produced via immunoSEQ multiplex PCR; TCRdb's table is partial and in-frame only. The sample lists about 650,000 clones; around 12% were seen once. Remarks on this clone: Its antigen is not known.

The CDR3 sequence is 18 residues long. In germline, CDR1 is SGHNT, CDR2 YENEEA. Trimming cost V 5 bases and J 2 bases; bases outside gene matches: 10. This clonotype originated in a man aged 25 to 40 with type 1 diabetes. The sample consisted of naive CD4+ T cells from blood. The chain recombines TRBV11-3 with TRBJ2-3; the match to TRBD2 covers 13 bases. The CDR3 region is CASSLTSGGDLDTDTQYF. CDR3 nucleotides: TGTGCCAGCAGCCTAACTAGCGGGGGGGACCTCGACACAGATACGCAGTATTTT.